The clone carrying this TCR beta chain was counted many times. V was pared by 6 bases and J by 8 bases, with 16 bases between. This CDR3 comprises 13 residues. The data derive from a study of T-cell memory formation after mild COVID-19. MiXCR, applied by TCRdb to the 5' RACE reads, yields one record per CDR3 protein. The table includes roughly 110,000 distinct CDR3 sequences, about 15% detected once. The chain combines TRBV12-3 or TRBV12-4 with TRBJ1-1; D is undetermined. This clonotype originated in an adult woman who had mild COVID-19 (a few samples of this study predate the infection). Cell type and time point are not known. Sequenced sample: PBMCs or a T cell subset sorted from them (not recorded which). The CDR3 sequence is CASSSYGWAEAFF. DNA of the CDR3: TGTGCCAGCAGCTCGTACGGGTGGGCCGAAGCTTTCTTT.